These T cell receptor beta chains were read from a single sample in a study of human T cells and chemical hapten exposure. TCRdb recomputed calls from the RACE reads with MiXCR, one row per CDR3 protein. The table includes about 340,000 distinct CDR3 sequences, 5.5% to 8% detected once. Sequenced material: whole blood, taken in connection with sensitization to the hapten diphenylcyclopropenone (DPC). The receptors originated from a woman aged 18-29 years with alopecia areata. Some clones in this sample may be carry-over from other donors' samples. Both conserved end residues are part of each CDR3.

j_call	v_call	cdr3_aa
TRBJ2-5	TRBV11-2	CASSFRLAGGSWETQYF
TRBJ2-3	TRBV10-3	CATNERGAPDTQYF
TRBJ2-5	TRBV12-3/TRBV12-4	CASSLPFQETQYF
TRBJ1-6	TRBV6-5	CASSSTWTGGTPLHF
TRBJ1-1	TRBV27	CASSRRGLMNTEAFF
TRBJ1-2	TRBV5-1	CASSLVNYGYTF
TRBJ1-4	TRBV20-1	CSARESQGVREKLFF
TRBJ1-4	TRBV7-6	CASSLGPGRGNEKLFF
TRBJ2-6	TRBV29-1	CSVEVVRGANVLTF
TRBJ2-5	TRBV29-1	CSVVPGQGTETQYF
TRBJ2-3	TRBV7-2	CASSLDLAGAGGTQYF